Listed below are T cell receptor beta chains from one sample, sequenced in a study of cytomegalovirus exposure and HLA in healthy donors. The table came from immunoSEQ multiplex PCR; TCRdb's copy has only in-frame clones and leaves some out. The sample shows hundreds of thousands of clones, over 60% of them seen only once. Material: PBMCs. Receptors originate from a man younger than 35 in good health and CMV-seronegative. The CDR3 runs from the conserved cysteine through the conserved F or W. D genes are given only for firm matches. Not every row has a clone size; where given, it reads once, few, many or a size class.

D,V,size,J,CDR3,DNA
TRBD2,TRBV7-2,NA,TRBJ2-2,CASRLAGANTGELFF,TGTGCCAGCAGGCTAGCGGGGGCGAACACCGGGGAGCTGTTTTTT
NA,TRBV1,NA,TRBJ2-1,CTSSQDLARLAGKNEQFF,TGCACCAGCAGCCAAGATCTAGCGAGACTAGCGGGGAAAAATGAGCAGTTCTTC
TRBD2,TRBV11-3,NA,TRBJ2-1,CANSLDRSGGAHEQFF,TGTGCCAACAGCTTAGATCGCAGCGGGGGGGCCCATGAGCAGTTCTTC
NA,TRBV19,NA,TRBJ1-3,CASSPLPGQNSGNTIYF,TGTGCCAGTAGTCCGCTACCGGGACAAAACTCTGGAAACACCATATATTTT
NA,TRBV6-5,NA,TRBJ2-5,CASSHAGQETQYF,TGTGCCAGCAGCCATGCAGGCCAAGAGACCCAGTACTTC
NA,TRBV11-2,few,TRBJ1-1,CASSLVLGENTEAFF,TGTGCCAGCAGCTTAGTCCTAGGAGAGAACACTGAAGCTTTCTTT
NA,TRBV29-1,once,TRBJ1-5,CSVAAGDGQPQHF,TGCAGCGTTGCCGCGGGGGATGGTCAGCCCCAGCATTTT
TRBD2,TRBV11-3,once,TRBJ2-1,CASSLVGLANNEQFF,TGTGCCAGCAGCTTAGTTGGACTAGCGAACAATGAGCAGTTCTTC
TRBD2,TRBV7-6,NA,TRBJ2-3,CASSLAGGRADTQYF,TGTGCCAGCAGCTTAGCGGGAGGGCGGGCAGATACGCAGTATTTT
NA,TRBV7-3,NA,TRBJ2-7,CASSLSRSGDGYEQYF,TGTGCCAGCAGCCTAAGTCGGTCAGGGGATGGGTACGAGCAGTACTTC
NA,TRBV6-6,NA,TRBJ2-7,CASSPREYEQYF,TGTGCCAGCAGCCCACGGGAGTACGAGCAGTACTTC
TRBD2,TRBV5-4,NA,TRBJ2-7,CASSFGLAGAEQYF,TGTGCCAGCAGCTTCGGACTAGCGGGAGCCGAGCAGTACTTC
TRBD1,TRBV4-1,once,TRBJ1-5,CASSHGPGQDLNQPQHF,TGCGCCAGCAGCCATGGACCGGGACAGGACCTCAATCAGCCCCAGCATTTT
TRBD2,TRBV10-3,NA,TRBJ2-3,CAISHHPSGVSTDTQYF,TGTGCCATCAGTCATCACCCTAGCGGGGTTAGCACAGATACGCAGTATTTT
NA,TRBV15,NA,TRBJ1-4,CATSRTTGSILPNEKLFF,TGTGCCACCAGCAGAACCACAGGGTCCATACTTCCTAATGAAAAACTGTTTTTT
TRBD2,TRBV23-1,NA,TRBJ2-5,CASSPHGAGLGWTQYF,TGCGCCAGCAGTCCCCACGGAGCGGGATTGGGGTGGACCCAGTACTTC
NA,TRBV4-3,NA,TRBJ2-2,CASSQDLQGGTGELFF,TGCGCCAGCAGCCAAGATCTTCAGGGAGGCACCGGGGAGCTGTTTTTT